The 5 T cell receptor beta chains listed next were all sequenced from one sample in a study of vaccination and CD4 T cells after COVID-19. TCRdb re-derived calls from the PCR reads in MiXCR, one entry per CDR3 protein. The sample records approximately 17,000 distinct CDR3 sequences, 55% to 80% being singletons. The source material was CD4+ T cells from blood, sampled after SARS-CoV-2 vaccination. These TCRs come from a human donor who had recovered from COVID-19.

The rearrangement links TRBV7-9 to TRBJ2-7, with D hard to call. The CDR3 consists of 16 residues. The V end was cut by 5 bases, the J end by 2 bases, with 19 bases between. CDR1 and CDR2 from the germline V gene are SEHNR and FQNEAQ (reference sequence). CDR3 DNA: TGTGCCAGCAGCCCAACCATCTTGGCAGAGCCCTACGAGCAGTACTTC. Translated, it gives CASSPTILAEPYEQYF.

This clonotype came up once. This sequence joins TRBV27 and TRBJ2-3; TRBD2 matches 7 bases. The V and J ends lost 8 bases and 4 bases, in that order; junction bases with no gene match: 18. CDR1 MNHEY and CDR2 SMNVEV come from the germline V gene (reference sequence). CDR3 length: 17 amino acids. CDR3 region: CASGFGGGPVLADTQYF. CDR3 DNA: TGTGCCAGCGGATTCGGGGGAGGGCCTGTTTTGGCAGATACGCAGTATTTT.

V gene TRBV2 combines with J gene TRBJ1-1; D is ambiguous. The CDR3 has 11 residues. In germline, CDR1 is SNHLY, CDR2 FYNNEI. V was cut by 4 bases and J by 4 bases, with 4 bases left in between. The CDR3 reads CASSVATEAFF. The CDR3 nucleotides read TGTGCCAGCAGTGTGGCCACTGAAGCTTTCTTT. Variable domain in full (rest from reference TRBV2 and TRBJ1-1): EPEVTQTPSHQVTQMGQEVILRCVPISNHLYFYWYRQILGQKVEFLVSFYNNEISEKSEIFDDQFSVERPDGSNFTLKIRSTKLEDSAMYFCASSVATEAFFGQGTRLTVV.

The chain employs TRBV19 and TRBJ2-3; 7 bases agree with TRBD1. The CDR3 has 14 residues. The germline gives CDR1 LNHDA, CDR2 SQIVND (reference sequence). J gave up 4 bases and V 7 bases, and 8 bases lay outside the gene matches. The CDR3 nucleotides read TGTGCCAGTAATCGGCAGGGGGTGGCAGATACGCAGTATTTT. Translation gives CASNRQGVADTQYF.

There are a few counts of this clonotype. This chain links TRBV6-2 or TRBV6-3 with TRBJ2-5; 7 bases match TRBD1. The trim removed 6 bases at V and 4 bases at J, leaving 8 bases unmatched. The germline CDR1 and CDR2 sequences are MNHEY and SVGEGT. The CDR3 consists of 14 residues. The CDR3, as DNA: TGTGCCAGCAGCCCTACAGGGGAAGGAGAGACCCAGTACTTC. This codes for CASSPTGEGETQYF.